This is a list of T cell receptor beta chains from one sample in a study of T-cell memory formation after mild COVID-19. Each CDR3 protein is one row after TCRdb ran MiXCR on the 5' RACE reads. The repertoire holds about 560,000 distinct CDR3 sequences, with less than 25% as singletons. The sequencing sample was made of PBMCs or a T cell subset sorted from them (not recorded which). The receptor source for this set is an adult woman who had mild COVID-19 (a few samples of this study predate the infection). Cell type and time point are not known. The CDR3 runs from the conserved cysteine through the conserved F or W. The D gene is left open where the match is weak. Clone size is given for some rows only: seen once, a few or many times, or a class if the clone is expanded.

.,TRBV30,.,TRBJ2-2,CAWMRGLRGELFF,TGTGCCTGGATGCGGGGCCTCAGGGGGGAGCTGTTTTTT
.,TRBV12-3/TRBV12-4,.,TRBJ1-5,CASSFGLSGQPQHF,TGTGCCAGCAGTTTCGGACTAAGCGGTCAGCCCCAGCATTTT
few,TRBV7-9,.,TRBJ2-7,CASSPPSRDEQYF,TGTGCCAGCAGCCCCCCGTCTCGTGACGAGCAGTACTTC
.,TRBV6-5,.,TRBJ2-3,CASRMVGSSQDTQYF,TGTGCCAGCAGAATGGTCGGAAGTTCGCAGGATACGCAGTATTTT
few,TRBV6-6,.,TRBJ1-2,CASDGAVRNGYTF,TGTGCCAGCGATGGGGCGGTTAGGAATGGCTACACCTTC
few,TRBV27,TRBD1,TRBJ2-2,CASSSGDSVTNTGELFF,TGTGCCAGCAGTTCCGGGGACAGCGTTACGAACACCGGGGAGCTGTTTTTT
.,TRBV7-2,TRBD2,TRBJ2-1,CASVLAGGPHEQFF,TGTGCCAGCGTACTAGCGGGAGGGCCGCATGAGCAGTTCTTC
few,TRBV6-6,.,TRBJ2-5,CASSYNSLAGGETQYF,TGTGCCAGCAGTTACAACTCCCTAGCAGGGGGGGAGACCCAGTACTTC
.,TRBV11-2,.,TRBJ2-7,CASSLTDHEQYF,TGTGCCAGCAGCCTGACAGATCACGAGCAGTACTTC
.,TRBV5-6,.,TRBJ1-2,CASSFRLNRASYGYTF,TGTGCCAGCAGCTTCAGGCTCAATCGGGCAAGCTATGGCTACACCTTC
few,TRBV7-9,.,TRBJ1-2,CASSFGQTYGYTF,TGTGCCAGCAGCTTTGGACAGACCTATGGCTACACCTTC
many,TRBV18,.,TRBJ2-3,CASSPESTDTQYF,TGTGCCAGCTCACCGGAAAGCACAGATACGCAGTATTTT
.,TRBV6-2/TRBV6-3,.,TRBJ1-1,CASTANALRSTEAFF,TGTGCCAGCACCGCCAACGCCCTCCGATCCACTGAAGCTTTCTTT
few,TRBV3-1,.,TRBJ2-3,CASSQEEGVTQYF,TGTGCCAGCAGCCAAGAGGAGGGGGTAACGCAGTATTTT
.,TRBV7-8,TRBD1,TRBJ1-1,CASSYRRRGQTEAFF,TGTGCCAGCAGCTACCGGCGGAGGGGGCAAACTGAAGCTTTCTTT
.,TRBV3-1,TRBD2,TRBJ2-7,CASSRGLGGRHEQYF,TGTGCCAGCAGCCGGGGACTAGGTGGTCGCCACGAGCAGTACTTC
once,TRBV20-1,TRBD1,TRBJ1-2,CSARQGVQGYTF,TGCAGTGCTAGACAGGGGGTGCAGGGCTACACCTTC
few,TRBV18,.,TRBJ1-1,CASSPPAGLGNTEAFF,TGTGCCAGCTCACCACCGGCAGGGCTGGGGAACACTGAAGCTTTCTTT
few,TRBV7-9,.,TRBJ1-1,CASTRDSLNTEAFF,TGTGCCAGCACCCGAGACAGTTTGAACACTGAAGCTTTCTTT
.,TRBV7-9,.,TRBJ1-1,CASIGENTEAFF,TGTGCCAGCATTGGAGAGAACACTGAAGCTTTCTTT
.,TRBV4-2,.,TRBJ1-1,CASSVGRGLGTEAFF,TGTGCCAGCAGCGTAGGCAGGGGCCTGGGGACTGAAGCTTTCTTT
.,TRBV20-1,TRBD2,TRBJ2-1,CSARPSGRANNEQFF,TGCAGTGCTAGACCTAGCGGGAGAGCAAACAATGAGCAGTTCTTC
.,TRBV19,.,TRBJ2-7,CASRQVGVETNYEQYF,TGTGCCAGCCGGCAGGTAGGAGTGGAGACCAACTACGAGCAGTACTTC
few,TRBV11-3,TRBD1,TRBJ2-3,CASSSRQGGTDTQYF,TGTGCCAGCAGCTCCAGACAGGGCGGCACAGATACGCAGTATTTT
few,TRBV29-1,.,TRBJ2-7,CSVEDLNSPGTYEQYF,TGCAGCGTTGAAGATCTTAACAGTCCAGGGACCTACGAGCAGTACTTC
few,TRBV5-6,.,TRBJ2-2,CASSFTRNTGELFF,TGTGCCAGCAGCTTTACCAGAAACACCGGGGAGCTGTTTTTT
.,TRBV5-1,TRBD1,TRBJ2-1,CASSARDRGVNEQFF,TGCGCCAGCAGCGCCCGGGACAGGGGAGTCAATGAGCAGTTCTTC
many,TRBV7-2,.,TRBJ2-7,CASSLGWGGSTYEQYF,TGTGCCAGCAGCTTAGGTTGGGGCGGGTCTACCTACGAGCAGTACTTC
few,TRBV6-5,TRBD1,TRBJ1-1,CASSSPDRVGEAFF,TGTGCCAGCAGTTCCCCGGACAGGGTTGGGGAAGCTTTCTTT
.,TRBV6-1,TRBD2,TRBJ2-5,CASRSLTSGGGETQYF,TGTGCCAGCAGATCCTTGACTAGCGGGGGTGGTGAGACCCAGTACTTC
few,TRBV12-3/TRBV12-4,.,TRBJ2-7,CASSLGGPSEQYF,TGTGCCAGCAGTTTAGGGGGGCCTAGTGAGCAGTACTTC
once,TRBV7-6,.,TRBJ1-1,CASSLAEGGGTEAFF,TGTGCCAGCAGCTTAGCGGAGGGGGGCGGCACTGAAGCTTTCTTT
.,TRBV3-1,TRBD1,TRBJ1-2,CASSHVGRGGYGYTF,TGTGCCAGCAGCCATGTCGGCAGGGGGGGTTATGGCTACACCTTC
.,TRBV7-6,TRBD2,TRBJ2-3,CASSLEGTSLADTQYF,TGTGCCAGCAGCTTAGAGGGGACTAGCTTGGCAGATACGCAGTATTTT
.,TRBV15,TRBD2,TRBJ2-3,CATEYGGSSTDTQYF,TGTGCCACCGAATACGGGGGGTCTAGCACAGATACGCAGTATTTT
few,TRBV7-9,.,TRBJ2-2,CASSLVQRNTGELFF,TGTGCCAGCAGCTTAGTTCAGCGGAACACCGGGGAGCTGTTTTTT
.,TRBV12-3/TRBV12-4,.,TRBJ2-7,CASSFSQGYEQYF,TGTGCCAGCAGTTTCTCCCAGGGCTACGAGCAGTACTTC
.,TRBV11-2,.,TRBJ2-1,CASSTSRVNEQFF,TGTGCCAGCAGCACGTCGAGAGTCAATGAGCAGTTCTTC
.,TRBV5-6,.,TRBJ1-1,CASSRTAEAFF,TGTGCCAGCAGCCGGACAGCTGAAGCTTTCTTT
.,TRBV20-1,TRBD2,TRBJ2-3,CSVRRGATDTQYF,TGCAGTGTGCGGCGGGGGGCCACAGATACGCAGTATTTT
.,TRBV3-1,TRBD2,TRBJ2-3,CASSQGLAGLNTQYF,TGTGCCAGCAGCCAAGGGCTAGCGGGATTGAATACGCAGTATTTT
few,TRBV18,TRBD2,TRBJ2-1,CASSAGLAVSNEQFF,TGTGCCAGCTCAGCCGGACTAGCGGTCAGCAATGAGCAGTTCTTC
few,TRBV28,.,TRBJ2-7,CALGETGLTYEQYF,TGTGCCCTGGGCGAGACAGGCCTAACCTACGAGCAGTACTTC
.,TRBV6-5,.,TRBJ1-4,CASSPRGGGIEKLFF,TGTGCCAGCAGTCCTCGGGGAGGGGGGATAGAAAAACTGTTTTTT
.,TRBV29-1,.,TRBJ1-3,CSVWSSGNTIYF,TGCAGCGTCTGGAGCTCTGGAAACACCATATATTTT
.,TRBV18,.,TRBJ1-1,CASSPQRDTEAFF,TGTGCCAGCTCACCTCAGAGGGACACTGAAGCTTTCTTT